The 7 T cell receptor beta chains reported below all come from one sample, sequenced in a study of CD8+CD57+ T cells in acquired aplastic anemia. Flow cytometry had shown expanded CD8+CD57+ cells in the patients chosen for sequencing. Genomic DNA, the template, was used for profiling of the TCR beta VDJ and CDR3. TCRdb redid the calling of the reads with MiXCR, one entry per CDR3 protein. The repertoire holds under 350,000 distinct CDR3 sequences, with 56% as singletons. The sequenced sample was sorted CD4+, CD8+, or CD8+CD57+ T cells (not recorded which) from PBMCs. All receptors derive from a human donor with aplastic anemia.

V gene TRBV12-5 combines with J gene TRBJ1-6; D uncertain. Between the trimmed V and J ends, which lost 5 bases and 6 bases, there was a span of 11 bases. The CDR3 runs to 14 residues. Per the germline V gene, CDR1 is LGHNT and CDR2 is FRNRAP. CDR3 region: CASGLNSANSPLHF. In DNA form, the CDR3 reads TGTGCTAGTGGTCTCAATTCGGCTAATTCACCCCTCCACTTT.

This clonotype was detected only a few times. The V call is TRBV15, the J call TRBJ2-3; D possibly corresponds to TRBD2 (5 bases). The ends were cut back, 7 bases at V and 2 bases at J, with 13 bases in the middle. This CDR3 region has 14 residues. The germline V gene encodes CDR1 LNHNV and CDR2 YYDKDF (reference sequence). CDR3 nucleotide sequence: TGTGCCACCAAGACGCGGGTTTCCACAGATACGCAGTATTTT. The encoded protein is CATKTRVSTDTQYF.

V is TRBV7-9 and J is TRBJ2-3; 7 bases are shared with TRBD1. With V trimmed by 2 bases and J by 5 bases, 13 bases remained unmatched. Germline V gene sequence: CDR1 SEHNR, CDR2 FQNEAQ (reference sequence). This CDR3 is built from 17 residues. This CDR3 reads CASSLSGPGQCKDTQYF. The CDR3 DNA follows: TGTGCCAGCAGCTTATCGGGACCGGGACAGTGTAAAGATACGCAGTATTTT.

The rearrangement joins TRBV5-1 to TRBJ1-6, with 8 nucleotides matching TRBD1. With 2 bases clipped from V and 7 bases from J, the junction kept 8 bases outside the gene matches. Germline values: CDR1 SGHRS, CDR2 YFSETQ. The CDR3 runs 16 residues. As DNA, the CDR3 is TGCGCCAGCAGCTTAAATAGCGGGACAGGAAATTCACCCCTCCACTTT. Protein sequence: CASSLNSGTGNSPLHF.

The CDR3 nucleotides read TGTGCCAGCAGTTTCTTGGACATTCAGTACTTC. Amino acids: CASSFLDIQYF. The chain uses TRBV12-3 or TRBV12-4 and TRBJ2-4; D is unresolved. With 3 bases removed from V and 8 bases from J, the gap between germline ends came to 5 bases. The CDR3 is 11 amino acids.

This clonotype appeared a single time. The chain is built from TRBV10-1 and TRBJ2-5; 9 positions match TRBD1. The length of the CDR3 is 14 residues. The germline V gene encodes CDR1 WNHNN and CDR2 SYGVQD (reference sequence). The junction had 6 bases not matched to a gene; V was cut back by 7 bases and J by 3 bases. In nucleotides, the CDR3 is TGCGCCAGCACCCCGGGACAGGGAAAAGAGACCCAGTACTTC. Its translation is CASTPGQGKETQYF.

DNA for the CDR3: TGTGCCAGCAGGGCCGCAAGACAGACCAGTGATGGCTACACCTTC. Translating gives CASRAARQTSDGYTF. The chain recombines TRBV7-3 with TRBJ1-2; perhaps TRBD1 as D (5 bases). The CDR3 contains 15 residues. Looked up from germline, CDR1 is SGHTA and CDR2 is FQGTGA. V was cut by 6 bases and J by 6 bases, with 20 bases left in between.